The 32 T cell receptor beta chains given below trace back to one sample, sequenced in a study of response to subunit inactivated influenza vaccine. Each CDR3 protein is one row after TCRdb ran MiXCR on the RT-PCR reads. The sample has 560,000 or so distinct CDR3 sequences, 7.6% seen once; the top ten hold over 10%. Sequenced material: PBMCs from blood, taken roughly 24 months after vaccination. The source is a man aged 45-69 years who received an inactivated influenza vaccine.

This clonotype was recorded many times. The chain employs TRBV28 and TRBJ1-2, with D possibly being TRBD1 (5 bases). Germline values: CDR1 MDHEN, CDR2 SYDVKM. Trimming shortened V by 6 bases and J by 2 bases, and 13 bases separated the two germline ends. The CDR3 is 14 residues long. The CDR3: CASSPGPPNYGYTF. CDR3 in DNA: TGTGCCAGCAGCCCAGGGCCTCCGAACTATGGCTACACCTTC.

This chain links TRBV12-3 or TRBV12-4 with TRBJ2-1; TRBD2 matches at 11 bases. The CDR3 covers 15 residues. The V segment lost 8 bases and the J segment 4 bases; nucleotides outside the gene matches: 7. CDR3 nucleotide sequence: TGTGCCAGCGGAAAAGGGACTAGCGGATACAATGAGCAGTTCTTC. This sequence encodes CASGKGTSGYNEQFF.

This clonotype was seen a few times. CDR3 sequence (DNA): TGCAGTGCTAGAAGGGTCAGGGGGGCGACTGAAGCTTTCTTT. Translating gives CSARRVRGATEAFF. V gene TRBV20-1 combines with J gene TRBJ1-1; 7 nucleotides agree with TRBD1. V was clipped by 2 bases and J by 5 bases; unmatched bases: 8. The CDR3 consists of 14 residues. Germline-derived CDR1 and CDR2 are DFQATT and SNEGSKA (reference sequence).

The chain links TRBV5-1 to TRBJ2-1; TRBD2 matches 10 bases. Germline V gene sequence: CDR1 SGHRS, CDR2 YFSETQ. Trimming removed 0 bases from V and 9 bases from J; junction bases left unmatched: 6. The CDR3 loop spans 15 amino acids. In DNA, the CDR3 is TGCGCCAGCAGCTTGGGGTCTAGCGGGGGCACTGAGCAGTTCTTC. Translation gives CASSLGSSGGTEQFF.

The chain has TRBV29-1 and TRBJ2-3; tentatively, D is TRBD2 (5 bases). The CDR3 sequence is 14 residues long. CDR1 SQVTM and CDR2 ANQGSEA come from the germline V gene. Trimming stripped 1 base from V and 0 bases from J, with 8 bases between. CDR3 DNA: TGCAGCGTTGAAGCTCGGACTAGCACAGATACGCAGTATTTT. This sequence encodes CSVEARTSTDTQYF.

This clonotype was counted between two and nine times. J is TRBJ1-4 and V is TRBV7-6; 8 nucleotides line up with TRBD1. The CDR3 covers 15 residues. J was trimmed by 8 bases and V by 0 bases; bases with no gene match: 5. Per germline, CDR1 SGHVS and CDR2 FNYEAQ. The CDR3 bases are TGTGCCAGCAGCTTAGCGACAGGGGCAGGCGAAAAACTGTTTTTT. Protein: CASSLATGAGEKLFF.

This clonotype was counted many times. V is TRBV27 and J is TRBJ2-7, with 9 bases identical to TRBD2. Germline V gene sequence: CDR1 MNHEY, CDR2 SMNVEV (reference sequence). The CDR3 consists of 15 residues. With 4 bases clipped from V and 5 bases from J, the junction kept 9 bases outside the gene matches. The chain's CDR3 is CASSSAGGFIDEQYF. CDR3 in DNA: TGTGCCAGCAGTTCAGCGGGGGGCTTTATTGACGAGCAGTACTTC.

This clonotype was observed a few times. The chain links TRBV11-2 to TRBJ1-5; a possible D gene is TRBD1 (6 bases). Germline lookup yields CDR1 SGHAT and CDR2 FQNNGV. This CDR3 comprises 18 residues. With 5 bases removed from V and 0 bases from J, the gap between germline ends came to 20 bases. The CDR3 spells CASSPGGRGLDSNQPQHF. CDR3 bases: TGTGCCAGCAGCCCCGGGGGCCGCGGGCTCGATAGCAATCAGCCCCAGCATTTT.

This clonotype came up a few times. CDR3 DNA: TGTGCCATCGGGGACAGGGACTACGAGCAGTACTTC. Protein product: CAIGDRDYEQYF. The chain carries TRBV10-3 and TRBJ2-7; 9 bases map to TRBD1. Germline loops: CDR1 ENHRY, CDR2 SYGVKD. V lost 8 bases to trimming and J lost 3 bases; unmatched junction nucleotides: 2. There are 12 residues in the CDR3.

To note about this clonotype: A much larger clone lies a single base off, so this may be a read error. Here the CDR3 omits its conserved ending phenylalanine or tryptophan, so a read error is the likely source. The V call is TRBV9, the J call TRBJ2-7, with 7 nucleotides matching TRBD2. Germline V gene sequence: CDR1 SGDLS, CDR2 YYNGEE. The CDR3 covers 14 residues. The V segment lost 0 bases and the J segment 2 bases; nucleotides outside the gene matches: 2. For the CDR3, the DNA is TGTGCCAGCAGCGTAGATGGGGGGGCCTACGAGCAGTACTCC. This gives the protein CASSVDGGAYEQYS.

The chain links TRBV10-3 to TRBJ2-7, with 11 bases matching TRBD2. Per germline, CDR1 ENHRY and CDR2 SYGVKD. J was trimmed by 4 bases and V by 11 bases; bases with no gene match: 7. This CDR3 region has 13 residues. Here the CDR3 reads CALWGLAEYEQYF. CDR3 nucleotides: TGTGCCCTCTGGGGACTAGCGGAGTACGAGCAGTACTTC.

This clonotype was picked up many times. The chain is built from TRBV12-3 or TRBV12-4 and TRBJ2-7; 7 bases map to TRBD2. The CDR3 runs 12 residues. V was clipped by 6 bases and J by 7 bases; unmatched bases: 6. In DNA, the CDR3 is TGTGCCAGCAGCTTTTCCGGGGGGGAGCAGTACTTC. Translated, it gives CASSFSGGEQYF.

The V and J genes are TRBV9 and TRBJ1-1; D is unresolved. Germline-derived CDR1 and CDR2 are SGDLS and YYNGEE. This CDR3 has 14 amino acids. V was clipped by 1 base and J by 1 base, with 8 bases between them. CDR3 in DNA: TGTGCCAGCAGCGTATCTGGGCGGAACACTGAAGCTTTCTTT. Translation gives CASSVSGRNTEAFF. The whole variable domain, remainder taken from reference TRBV9 and TRBJ1-1, is DSGVTQTPKHLITATGQRVTLRCSPRSGDLSVYWYQQSLDQGLQFLIQYYNGEERAKGNILERFSAQQFPDLHSELNLSSLELGDSALYFCASSVSGRNTEAFFGQGTRLTVV.

The J gene is TRBJ2-3, the V gene TRBV4-3, with D unclear. The CDR3 extends over 15 amino acids. Trimming removed 3 bases at V and 6 bases at J, with 16 bases between. Germline CDR1 reads LGHNA; CDR2 reads YSLEER. Here the CDR3 DNA reads TGCGCCAGCAGCCATCTAACGTCCACATTGGATACGCAGTATTTT. Its translation is CASSHLTSTLDTQYF.

This clonotype was counted many times. The rearrangement links TRBV10-2 to TRBJ1-4; 7 nucleotides agree with TRBD1. CDR1 is WSHSY and CDR2 is SAAADI in the germline V gene. The V gene end was trimmed by 6 bases and the J gene end by 4 bases; junction bases not matched to a gene: 5. This CDR3 spans 14 amino acids. CDR3: CASSYRGFNEKLFF. The DNA for the CDR3 is TGCGCCAGCAGCTACAGGGGTTTTAATGAAAAACTGTTTTTT.

The chain is built from TRBV5-1 and TRBJ2-7; 11 nucleotides match TRBD1. This CDR3 has 14 amino acids. The germline V gene has CDR1 SGHRS and CDR2 YFSETQ. The junction had 6 bases not matched to a gene; V was cut back by 4 bases and J by 6 bases. CDR3 amino acids: CASSREDRGREQYF. The CDR3 DNA reads as TGCGCCAGCAGCCGAGAGGACAGGGGGCGCGAGCAGTACTTC.

This clonotype was picked up a small number of times. This chain connects TRBV10-3 to TRBJ2-5; 9 nucleotides align to TRBD1. Trimming at V came to 7 bases and at J to 5 bases, leaving 11 bases not matched to a gene. Germline-derived CDR1 and CDR2 are ENHRY and SYGVKD. The length of the CDR3 is 15 residues. The CDR3, as DNA: TGTGCCATCAAGCAAACAGGGGGCGTAGGGGAGACCCAGTACTTC. This translates into CAIKQTGGVGETQYF.

V gene TRBV15 combines with J gene TRBJ2-4; D gene unclear. V dropped 1 base and J dropped 7 bases, with 11 bases sitting between them. CDR3 length: 14 residues. Germline V gene sequence: CDR1 LNHNV, CDR2 YYDKDF (reference sequence). DNA of the CDR3: TGTGCCACCAGCAGAGGGACCTTGAGGAACATTCAGTACTTC. The encoded protein is CATSRGTLRNIQYF.

This clonotype came up many times. The V call is TRBV12-3 or TRBV12-4, the J call TRBJ2-2, with a weak D call TRBD1 (5 bases). The CDR3 consists of 16 residues. Trimming removed 5 bases at V and 7 bases at J, with 20 bases between. In DNA, the CDR3 is TGTGCCAGCAGTCTCGCCGCCTTGGGGCAGAACGGGGAGCTGTTTTTT. This sequence encodes CASSLAALGQNGELFF.

This clonotype was seen repeatedly, ten times or more. The rearrangement joins TRBV12-3 or TRBV12-4 to TRBJ2-7; D gene unclear. V lost 5 bases to trimming and J lost 4 bases, with 9 bases between them. CDR3 length: 12 residues. The CDR3, as DNA: TGTGCCAGCAGTGGTTCGGTTTACGAGCAGTACTTC. Its protein product is CASSGSVYEQYF.

The chain uses TRBV6-1 and TRBJ2-2, with 8 bases identical to TRBD2. The CDR3 loop spans 15 amino acids. The germline V gene encodes CDR1 MNHNS and CDR2 SASEGT. V was clipped by 4 bases and J by 6 bases; unmatched bases: 7. The CDR3 sequence is CASSAGGALPGELFF. CDR3 nucleotide sequence: TGTGCCAGCAGTGCCGGGGGGGCCCTTCCCGGGGAGCTGTTTTTT.

The chain links TRBV28 to TRBJ2-1; 8 bases line up with TRBD1. V was clipped by 7 bases and J by 8 bases; unmatched bases: 13. Germline values: CDR1 MDHEN, CDR2 SYDVKM. The CDR3 is made up of 15 amino acids. The CDR3 nucleotides are TGTGCCAGCACCTTTCGGACAGGGAGTAGGGATGAGCAGTTCTTC. Protein sequence: CASTFRTGSRDEQFF.

The chain has TRBV20-1 and TRBJ2-1; 14 positions match TRBD2. Germline CDR1 DFQATT, CDR2 SNEGSKA (reference sequence). The V gene end was trimmed by 5 bases and the J gene end by 6 bases; junction bases not matched to a gene: 9. The CDR3 runs 16 residues. The chain's CDR3 is CSARLRLAGGGNEQFF. For the CDR3, the DNA is TGCAGTGCTCGTCTTCGACTAGCGGGGGGGGGCAATGAGCAGTTCTTC.

The chain links TRBV7-3 to TRBJ2-1; D not certain. The CDR3 contains 13 residues. The V gene's germline CDR1 is SGHTA and CDR2 FQGTGA. V was pared by 5 bases and J by 8 bases, with 13 bases between. The CDR3 coding sequence is TGTGCCAGCAGCCCCCGAAACGGCCATGAGCAGTTCTTC. As protein: CASSPRNGHEQFF.

The V call is TRBV7-8, the J call TRBJ2-1; 8 bases match TRBD2. Trimming removed 7 bases from V and 10 bases from J; junction bases left unmatched: 18. Per germline, CDR1 SGHVS and CDR2 FQNEAQ. The CDR3 sequence is 16 residues long. The CDR3 nucleotides read TGTGCCAGCATGTCGAGTCTCCGGGGAGCGGGGGACGAGCAGTTCTTC. This encodes CASMSSLRGAGDEQFF.

This clonotype was picked up many times. The chain combines TRBV28 with TRBJ2-5; 8 bases map to TRBD1. This CDR3 contains 14 residues. Germline CDR1 MDHEN, CDR2 SYDVKM. J gave up 7 bases and V 6 bases, and 10 bases lay outside the gene matches. CDR3 coding DNA: TGTGCCAGCAGGCGACAGGGGAGTACGGGGACCCAGTACTTC. It yields the protein CASRRQGSTGTQYF.

A single count supports this clonotype. The chain has TRBV6-1 and TRBJ1-1; no clear D gene. V lost 7 bases to trimming and J lost 4 bases, with 19 bases between them. From germline, CDR1 is MNHNS and CDR2 SASEGT. This CDR3 spans 15 amino acids. CDR3: CASTQSDGRGTEAFF. Here the CDR3 DNA reads TGTGCCAGCACGCAAAGCGACGGACGGGGCACTGAAGCTTTCTTT.

This rearrangement joins TRBV7-3 to TRBJ2-3; 8 positions agree with TRBD2. This CDR3 is 15 amino acids long. V was clipped by 1 base and J by 5 bases; unmatched bases: 5. From germline, CDR1 is SGHTA and CDR2 FQGTGA. For the CDR3, the DNA is TGTGCCAGCAGCTTAAACGGGAGGGCCGGAGATACGCAGTATTTT. Translated: CASSLNGRAGDTQYF.

This chain uses TRBV30 with TRBJ2-7, with no clear D. Germline loops: CDR1 GTSNPN, CDR2 SVGIG (reference sequence). The CDR3 spans 14 residues. V was pared by 1 base and J by 3 bases, with 13 bases between. The CDR3 DNA reads TGTGCCTGGAGTGGTACGGGTCAGATCTACGAGCAGTACTTC. As protein: CAWSGTGQIYEQYF.

This clonotype was counted at least ten times. This chain connects TRBV6-2 or TRBV6-3 to TRBJ2-1; a possible D gene is TRBD1 (5 bases). V lost 2 bases to trimming and J lost 4 bases, with 9 bases between them. This CDR3 is 14 amino acids long. From germline, CDR1 is MNHEY and CDR2 SVGEGT. The CDR3 nucleotides are TGTGCCAGCAGTTACGTGGGGCCGTACAATGAGCAGTTCTTC. Amino acid sequence: CASSYVGPYNEQFF.

The sample holds a few counts of this clonotype. This sequence joins TRBV7-3 and TRBJ1-2; D is ambiguous. The CDR3 sequence is 14 residues long. The ends were cut back, 4 bases at V and 3 bases at J, with 12 bases in the middle. Germline V gives CDR1 SGHTA, CDR2 FQGTGA. As DNA, the CDR3 is TGTGCCAGCAGCTACCGGGGAGGAGACTATGGCTACACCTTC. This translates into CASSYRGGDYGYTF.

The V gene is TRBV5-1, the J gene TRBJ2-5, with TRBD1 matching 7 bases. The V segment lost 3 bases and the J segment 3 bases; nucleotides outside the gene matches: 11. Germline-derived CDR1 and CDR2 are SGHRS and YFSETQ. The CDR3 is 16 residues long. The CDR3 DNA reads TGCGCCAGCAGCTGGAGGACAGGCTTCAACGAAGAGACCCAGTACTTC. This gives the protein CASSWRTGFNEETQYF.